The T cell receptor beta chain under discussion was sequenced for a study of Graves' ophthalmopathy and Graves' hyperthyroidism. Regarding the study as a whole: Clonotypes were expanded in thyroid at above 0.001 frequency, and most also appeared in blood.

Patients were excluded if they had other autoimmune diseases or uncontrolled infections, and likewise if pregnancy or lactation applied. The CDR3 loop spans 13 amino acids. V lost 0 bases and J lost 8, with 13 bases in between. Germline lookup yields CDR1 DFQATT and CDR2 SNEGSKA (reference sequence). This clonotype was seen many times. The antigen is undetermined. TCR beta CDR3 amplification used RNA transcripts. Amplification began with first-round RT-PCR using HTBI primers, then second-round multiplex PCR was performed. TCRdb re-called the multiplex PCR reads with MiXCR, one entry per CDR3 protein. The sample holds approximately 540,000 distinct CDR3 sequences, under 45% seen once.

The J gene is TRBJ1-2, the V gene TRBV20-1; D is undetermined. This TCR was recovered from an adult man with Graves' hyperthyroidism. Sequencing used peripheral blood or thyroid tissue (not recorded which). In nucleotides, the CDR3 is TGCAGTGCTAGAGATCGGGCCACCCGGGGCTACACCTTC. Encoded protein: CSARDRATRGYTF.